The present T cell receptor beta chain was sequenced within a study of shared clonotypes between healthy human individuals. Overall study context: Three CD4 naive, three CD4 memory, two CD8 naive and one CD8 memory plate were used per donor.

This clone has only one observation. Germline V gene sequence: CDR1 SGHVS, CDR2 FQNEAQ. There are 11 residues in the CDR3. The ends were cut back, 4 bases at V and 5 bases at J, with 6 bases in the middle. Generated by immunoSEQ multiplex PCR, the TCRdb table keeps only in-frame clones and is missing some. The sample shows approximately 2,300,000 clones, 85% to 95% of them seen only once. The source material was naive CD4+ T cells from PBMCs. Subset indicated: CD45RA+ positively selected. The sequence derives from a man aged 18 to 30 in good health. Some clones in this sample may be carry-over from other donors' samples. This chain links TRBV7-8 with TRBJ2-7; no reliable D call. The CDR3 DNA reads TGTGCCAGCAGCTGGGGTGACGAGCAGTACTTC. Translation gives CASSWGDEQYF.